Listed below are T cell receptor beta chains from one sample, sequenced in a study of T cell responses to AZD1222 COVID-19 vaccine. Profiling relied on immunoSEQ multiplex PCR, and the TCRdb table lists in-frame clones only, not all of them. The table records under 150,000 clones, under 95% of them present only once. The source was peripheral blood, collected on day 0 of AZD1222 vaccination. Source of these receptors: an adult in good health. Each CDR3 is given with its conserved first and last residue. A D gene is named only where the DNA matches it firmly. Clone sizes are given selectively: once, few, many, or a class where the clone is expanded.

cdr3_aa cdr3_nt v_call d_call j_call clone_size
CSVERHRFEAFF TGCAGCGTTGAGCGGCACAGGTTCGAAGCTTTCTTT TRBV29-1 . TRBJ1-1 .
CASSPGWGSGANVLTF TGTGCCAGCAGCCCAGGTTGGGGAAGTGGGGCCAACGTCCTGACTTTC TRBV7-3 . TRBJ2-6 .
CASSYSPENEQYF TGTGCCAGCAGTTATTCTCCGGAGAACGAGCAGTACTTC TRBV6-2/TRBV6-3 . TRBJ2-7 few
CASSTIAGGAYNEQFF TGTGCCAGCAGTACAATAGCGGGAGGCGCCTACAATGAGCAGTTCTTC TRBV27 TRBD2 TRBJ2-1 .
CASRGMNTEAFF TGTGCCAGTCGAGGGATGAACACTGAAGCTTTCTTT TRBV18 . TRBJ1-1 few
CASSIVAGENSPLHF TGTGCCAGTAGTATAGTTGCCGGGGAGAATTCACCCCTCCACTTT TRBV19 . TRBJ1-6 .
CATNSGQGFLNGYTF TGTGCCACAAACTCGGGACAGGGGTTCTTAAATGGCTACACCTTC TRBV30 TRBD1 TRBJ1-2 .
CASSLGPFNSYEQYF TGTGCCAGCAGCTTGGGTCCGTTCAACTCCTACGAGCAGTACTTC TRBV5-4 . TRBJ2-7 .
CAWSHGHSNQPQHF TGTGCCTGGAGTCACGGGCATAGCAATCAGCCCCAGCATTTT TRBV30 . TRBJ1-5 .
CATTPVPGGNQPQHF TGTGCCACAACACCTGTGCCGGGGGGCAATCAGCCCCAGCATTTT TRBV19 . TRBJ1-5 .
CASSMTGGTKNIQYF TGCGCCAGCAGCATGACAGGGGGAACCAAAAACATTCAGTACTTC TRBV5-1 TRBD1 TRBJ2-4 .
CASSLEGWANEKLFF TGCGCCAGCAGCTTGGAAGGGTGGGCTAATGAAAAACTGTTTTTT TRBV5-1 . TRBJ1-4 .
CAWSVVGGYGYTF TGTGCCTGGAGTGTGGTCGGGGGCTATGGCTACACCTTC TRBV30 . TRBJ1-2 .
CASSRTSGSIDTQYF TGTGCCAGCAGCCGGACTAGCGGGAGTATAGATACGCAGTATTTT TRBV7-2 TRBD2 TRBJ2-3 once
CAWSVGTVSTDTQYF TGTGCCTGGAGTGTAGGGACAGTCAGCACAGATACGCAGTATTTT TRBV30 TRBD1 TRBJ2-3 .
CASALQGNTEAFF TGTGCCAGCGCCCTACAGGGGAACACTGAAGCTTTCTTT TRBV18 . TRBJ1-1 .
CASSVKTGSYGYTF TGTGCCAGCAGCGTAAAGACAGGGTCCTATGGCTACACCTTC TRBV7-9 TRBD1 TRBJ1-2 .
CASSKFGTGVGADTQYF TGTGCCAGTAGTAAATTTGGGACAGGGGTTGGAGCAGATACGCAGTATTTT TRBV19 TRBD1 TRBJ2-3 .
CASSLAGQVIRYF TGTGCCAGCAGTTTAGCGGGACAGGTTATAAGGTATTTT TRBV12-3/TRBV12-4 TRBD1 TRBJ2-3 .
CASSQGRSGVKGNTIYF TGTGCCAGCAGCCAAGGTCGGTCAGGGGTGAAAGGAAACACCATATATTTT TRBV3-1/TRBV3-2 . TRBJ1-3 once
CASSLVAGVNNEQFF TGTGCCAGCAGCTTAGTAGCGGGAGTAAACAATGAGCAGTTCTTC TRBV11-1 TRBD2 TRBJ2-1 .
CASSMGTGEYEQYF TGTGCCAGTAGTATGGGGACAGGGGAATACGAGCAGTACTTC TRBV19 TRBD1 TRBJ2-7 .
CASSLGTSSGNTIYF TGTGCCAGCAGTCTGGGGACAAGCTCTGGAAACACCATATATTTT TRBV6-5 . TRBJ1-3 .
CASDGLAGVPNEQFF TGTGCCAGCGACGGACTAGCGGGAGTACCCAATGAGCAGTTCTTC TRBV11-2 TRBD2 TRBJ2-1 .
CATSGGAGVAGKLFF TGTGCCACATCTGGTGGTGCAGGGGTGGCAGGAAAACTGTTTTTT TRBV15 . TRBJ1-4 .
CASSLDQGSNQPQHF TGTGCCAGCAGCTTAGACCAGGGGAGCAATCAGCCCCAGCATTTT TRBV7-2 . TRBJ1-5 .
CASYFPGTGQQETQYF TGTGCCAGCTATTTCCCTGGGACAGGGCAACAAGAGACCCAGTACTTC TRBV18 TRBD1 TRBJ2-5 .
CASSLDVAENTDTQYF TGTGCCAGCAGCTTAGATGTAGCGGAGAACACAGATACGCAGTATTTT TRBV7-9 . TRBJ2-3 .
CASSLDTSGNQPQHF TGTGCCAGCAGCCTTGACACGTCTGGCAATCAGCCCCAGCATTTT TRBV7-2 . TRBJ1-5 .
CASSYSGTSTDTQYF TGTGCCAGCAGTTATTCCGGGACCAGCACAGATACGCAGTATTTT TRBV6-5 . TRBJ2-3 once
CASSQIGGVYEQYF TGTGCCAGCAGCCAGATCGGCGGGGTCTACGAGCAGTACTTC TRBV6-5 . TRBJ2-7 .
CASSIGILQASGIYF TGTGCCAGTAGTATAGGTATCCTCCAGGCTAGCGGGATTTACTTC TRBV19 TRBD2 TRBJ2-5 .